This entry lists 14 T cell receptor beta chains sequenced from one sample in a study of beta chain features in type 1 diabetes. Reverse transcription of all isolated RNA meant that expressed TCRB transcripts were sequenced. Data came from immunoSEQ multiplex PCR; TCRdb stores just in-frame clones and leaves some out. This table has hundreds of thousands of clones, approximately 30% appearing once. Sequencing input: naive CD4+ T cells from blood. Receptors originate from a man younger than 30 in good health.

This clone was detected only a few times. The chain couples TRBV5-4 to TRBJ2-5; TRBD1 matches at 9 bases. The CDR3 is made up of 14 amino acids. J gave up 1 base and V 7 bases, and 5 bases lay outside the gene matches. Germline CDR1 and CDR2: SGHNT and YYREEE (reference sequence). CDR3 protein: CASRDRAFQETQYF. The CDR3 region has the DNA TGTGCCAGCCGGGACAGGGCCTTCCAAGAGACCCAGTACTTC.

The rearrangement joins TRBV7-8 to TRBJ2-1; D is perhaps TRBD2 (6 bases). CDR1 and CDR2 from the germline V gene are SGHVS and FQNEAQ. V lost 6 bases, J lost 15 bases, and 24 bases lay in between. The length of the CDR3 is 14 residues. The CDR3 coding sequence is TGTGCCAGCAGAGGCGGGACTCCGACCTACCGGCCGTTCTTC. It codes for CASRGGTPTYRPFF.

J is TRBJ2-6 and V is TRBV7-2; no clear D gene. V lost 1 base, J lost 0 bases, and 7 bases lay in between. CDR1 is SGHTA, CDR2 FQGNSA, per germline. The CDR3 contains 16 residues. CDR3 region: CASSLELSSGANVLTF. CDR3 DNA: TGTGCCAGCAGCTTAGAGCTCTCCTCTGGGGCCAACGTCCTGACTTTC.

The chain has TRBV7-9 and TRBJ2-3, with 8 nucleotides matching TRBD2. V lost 5 bases, J lost 0 bases, and 7 bases stayed unmatched. CDR1 and CDR2 (germline): SEHNR, FQNEAQ (reference sequence). CDR3 length equals 16 residues. The CDR3 loop reads CASSRNSGISTDTQYF. CDR3 DNA: TGTGCCAGCAGCCGCAATAGCGGGATTAGCACAGATACGCAGTATTTT.

The J gene is TRBJ2-5, the V gene TRBV9, with D tentatively TRBD1 (6 bases). V was pared by 0 bases and J by 5 bases, with 17 bases between. The CDR3 runs 16 residues. Germline-derived CDR1 and CDR2 are SGDLS and YYNGEE. Here the CDR3 DNA reads TGTGCCAGCAGCGTAGAATACAAAGGGGGTCTGGAGACCCAGTACTTC. Residues: CASSVEYKGGLETQYF.

As to this clone: Additional DNA sequences in this sample encode the identical CDR3. This rearrangement joins TRBV30 to TRBJ1-5, with a weak D call TRBD1 (6 bases). Trimming pared 0 bases from V and 6 bases from J, leaving 9 bases between. The germline V gene has CDR1 GTSNPN and CDR2 SVGIG (reference sequence). The CDR3 length is 13 residues. CDR3 DNA sequence: TGTGCCTGGAGTGTACAGGGTGGTCAGCCCCAGCATTTT. Translated: CAWSVQGGQPQHF.

The V and J genes are TRBV7-2 and TRBJ2-6; 9 bases align to TRBD1. The length of the CDR3 is 15 residues. The V gene end was trimmed by 6 bases and the J gene end by 2 bases; junction bases not matched to a gene: 2. CDR1 SGHTA and CDR2 FQGNSA come from the germline V gene. The CDR3, as DNA: TGTGCCAGCAGACGACAGGGGGCTGGGGCCAACGTCCTGACTTTC. Its translation: CASRRQGAGANVLTF.

This chain joins TRBV7-8 and TRBJ2-2; 7 bases are shared with TRBD1. Germline-derived CDR1 and CDR2 are SGHVS and FQNEAQ. Trimming at V came to 0 bases and at J to 4 bases, leaving 2 bases not matched to a gene. This CDR3 spans 15 amino acids. The CDR3 region has the DNA TGTGCCAGCAGCTTAGCCACAGGGGCCACCGGGGAGCTGTTTTTT. It translates to CASSLATGATGELFF.

V is TRBV5-1 and J is TRBJ2-5; D unresolved. The germline CDR1 and CDR2 sequences are SGHRS and YFSETQ. The V and J ends lost 2 bases and 2 bases respectively, with 4 bases between them. CDR3 length: 12 residues. The CDR3 DNA is TGCGCCAGCAGCTTAAAACAAGAGACCCAGTACTTC. Protein: CASSLKQETQYF.

The chain carries TRBV29-1 and TRBJ2-3, with a weak D call TRBD2 (5 bases). Germline CDR1 SQVTM, CDR2 ANQGSEA. The CDR3 covers 12 residues. Trimming removed 5 bases at V and 0 bases at J, with 6 bases between. CDR3 protein: CSVKRSTDTQYF. In DNA, the CDR3 is TGCAGCGTTAAGCGGAGCACAGATACGCAGTATTTT.

This clone appeared once. The rearrangement links TRBV4-3 to TRBJ2-3; the match to TRBD2 covers 7 bases. After removal of 0 bases from V and 0 bases from J, the junction contained 9 bases not matched to a gene. The CDR3 spans 18 residues. Looked up from germline, CDR1 is LGHNA and CDR2 is YSLEER. Here the CDR3 reads CASSQDPRGSSSTDTQYF. CDR3 nucleotide sequence: TGCGCCAGCAGCCAAGATCCCCGCGGGAGTTCTAGCACAGATACGCAGTATTTT.

The V gene is TRBV6-5, the J gene TRBJ2-5, with a possible D match to TRBD1 (6 bases). Germline V gene lookup returns CDR1 MNHEY and CDR2 SVGAGI. V lost 4 bases to trimming and J lost 5 bases, with 14 bases between them. The length of the CDR3 is 14 residues. CDR3 loop: CASSSSQGLETQYF. Here the CDR3 DNA reads TGTGCCAGCAGTTCCTCCCAGGGGCTGGAGACCCAGTACTTC.

The V and J genes are TRBV7-2 and TRBJ2-7; unclear D gene. Looked up from germline, CDR1 is SGHTA and CDR2 is FQGNSA. V was cut by 2 bases and J by 0 bases, with 11 bases left in between. This CDR3 region has 15 residues. The CDR3: CASSLIPESSYEQYF. The DNA of the CDR3 is TGTGCCAGCAGCTTAATCCCTGAAAGCTCCTACGAGCAGTACTTC.

This clone was observed a few times. This chain connects TRBV21-1 to TRBJ1-1; the table's D call of TRBD1 was not tested on the DNA. TRBV21-1 is shown as a pseudogene. This CDR3 region has 12 residues. The CDR3 DNA reads as TGTGCCAGCAGCGCAGACAGCACTGAAGCTTTCTTT. This codes for CASSADSTEAFF.